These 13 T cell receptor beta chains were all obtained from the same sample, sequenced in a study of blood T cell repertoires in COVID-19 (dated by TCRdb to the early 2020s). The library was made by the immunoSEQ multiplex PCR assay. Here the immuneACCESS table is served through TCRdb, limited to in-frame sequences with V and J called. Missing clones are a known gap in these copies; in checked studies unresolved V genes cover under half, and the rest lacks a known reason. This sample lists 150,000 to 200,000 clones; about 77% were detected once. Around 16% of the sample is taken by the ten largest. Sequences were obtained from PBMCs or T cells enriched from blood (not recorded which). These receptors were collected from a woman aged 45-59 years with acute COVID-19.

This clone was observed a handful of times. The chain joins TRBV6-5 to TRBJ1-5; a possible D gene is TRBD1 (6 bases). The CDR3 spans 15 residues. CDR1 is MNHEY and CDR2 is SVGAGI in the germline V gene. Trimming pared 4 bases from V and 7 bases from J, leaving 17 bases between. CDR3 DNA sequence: TGTGCCAGCAGTTTTAAACAGGGTTGGAGCCAGCCCCAGCATTTT. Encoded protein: CASSFKQGWSQPQHF.

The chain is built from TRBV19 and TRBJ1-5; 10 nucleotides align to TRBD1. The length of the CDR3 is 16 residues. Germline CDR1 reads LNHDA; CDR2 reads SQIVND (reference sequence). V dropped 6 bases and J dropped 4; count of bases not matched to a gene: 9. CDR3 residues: CASRREPGQGNQPQHF. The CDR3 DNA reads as TGTGCCAGTAGAAGAGAACCGGGACAGGGGAATCAGCCCCAGCATTTT.

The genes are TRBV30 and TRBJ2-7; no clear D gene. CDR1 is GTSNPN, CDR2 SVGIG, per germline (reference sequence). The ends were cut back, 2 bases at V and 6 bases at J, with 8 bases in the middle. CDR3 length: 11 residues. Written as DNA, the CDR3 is TGTGCCTGGAGTTACGGTTCCGAGCAGTACGTC. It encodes CAWSYGSEQYV.

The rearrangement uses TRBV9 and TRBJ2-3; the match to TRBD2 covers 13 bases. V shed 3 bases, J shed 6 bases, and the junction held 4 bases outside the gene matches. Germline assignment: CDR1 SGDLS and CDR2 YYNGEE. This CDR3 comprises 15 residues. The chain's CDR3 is CASSDTSGGADTQYF. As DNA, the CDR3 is TGTGCCAGCAGCGACACTAGCGGGGGGGCGGATACGCAGTATTTT.

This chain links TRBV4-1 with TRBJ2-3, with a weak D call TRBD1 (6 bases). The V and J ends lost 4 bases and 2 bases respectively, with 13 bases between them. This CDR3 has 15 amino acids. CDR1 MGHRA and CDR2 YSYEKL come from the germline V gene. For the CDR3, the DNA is TGCGCCAGCAGCCTGGAGGCAGGGGACACAGATACGCAGTATTTT. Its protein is CASSLEAGDTDTQYF.

CDR3 region: CATYRGGWEAFF. CDR3 DNA: TGTGCCACCTACAGGGGGGGGTGGGAAGCTTTCTTT. The chain has TRBV2 and TRBJ1-1; TRBD1 matches 8 bases. The V segment lost 10 bases and the J segment 8 bases; nucleotides outside the gene matches: 9. This CDR3 region has 12 residues. Per the germline V gene, CDR1 is SNHLY and CDR2 is FYNNEI.

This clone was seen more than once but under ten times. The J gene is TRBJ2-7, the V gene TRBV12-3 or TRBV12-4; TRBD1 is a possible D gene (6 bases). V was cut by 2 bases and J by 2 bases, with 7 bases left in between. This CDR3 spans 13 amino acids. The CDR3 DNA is TGTGCCAGCAGTTTAACAGGGACCTACGAGCAGTACGTC. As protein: CASSLTGTYEQYV.

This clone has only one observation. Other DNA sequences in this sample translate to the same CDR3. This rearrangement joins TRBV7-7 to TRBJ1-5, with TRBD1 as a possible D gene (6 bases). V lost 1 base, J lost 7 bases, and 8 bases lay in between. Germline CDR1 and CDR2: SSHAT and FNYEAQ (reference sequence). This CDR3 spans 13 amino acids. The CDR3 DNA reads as TGTGCCAGCAGCTTAGACAGGGACCAGCCCCAGCATTTT. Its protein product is CASSLDRDQPQHF.

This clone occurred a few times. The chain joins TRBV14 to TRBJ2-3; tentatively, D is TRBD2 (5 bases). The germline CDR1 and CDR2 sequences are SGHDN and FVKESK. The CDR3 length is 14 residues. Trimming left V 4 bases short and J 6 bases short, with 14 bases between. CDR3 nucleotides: TGTGCCAGCAGCCGATATGTCGGGGAGGATACGCAGTATTTT. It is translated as CASSRYVGEDTQYF.

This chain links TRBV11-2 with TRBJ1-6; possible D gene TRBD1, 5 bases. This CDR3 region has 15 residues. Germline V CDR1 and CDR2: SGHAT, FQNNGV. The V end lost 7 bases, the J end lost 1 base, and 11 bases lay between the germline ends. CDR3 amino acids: CASTPQGSYNSPLHF. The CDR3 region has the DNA TGTGCCAGCACTCCTCAGGGTTCCTATAATTCACCCCTCCACTTT. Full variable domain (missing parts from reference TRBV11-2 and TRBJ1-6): EAGVAQSPRYKIIEKRQSVAFWCNPISGHATLYWYQQILGQGPKLLIQFQNNGVVDDSQLPKDRFSAERLKGVDSTLKIQPAKLEDSAVYLCASTPQGSYNSPLHFGNGTRLTVT.

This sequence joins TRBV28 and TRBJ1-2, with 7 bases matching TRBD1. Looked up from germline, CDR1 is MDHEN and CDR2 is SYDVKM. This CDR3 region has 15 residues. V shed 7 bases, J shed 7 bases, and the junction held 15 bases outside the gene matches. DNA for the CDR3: TGTGCCAGCACCAATCTACAGGGACAGAGCCTTGGCTACACCTTC. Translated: CASTNLQGQSLGYTF.

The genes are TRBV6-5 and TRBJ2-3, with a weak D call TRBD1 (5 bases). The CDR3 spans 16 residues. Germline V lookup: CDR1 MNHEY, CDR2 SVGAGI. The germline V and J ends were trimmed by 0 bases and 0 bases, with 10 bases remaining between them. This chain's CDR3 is CASSYSWGKSTDTQYF. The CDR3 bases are TGTGCCAGCAGTTACTCGTGGGGCAAGAGCACAGATACGCAGTATTTT.

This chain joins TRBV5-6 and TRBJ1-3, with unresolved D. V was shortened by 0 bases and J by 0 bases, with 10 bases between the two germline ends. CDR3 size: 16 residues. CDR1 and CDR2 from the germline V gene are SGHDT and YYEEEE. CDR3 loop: CASSLAHGSSGNTIYF. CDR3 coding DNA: TGTGCCAGCAGCTTGGCCCATGGTAGCTCTGGAAACACCATATATTTT.